This is a list of T cell receptor beta chains from one sample in a study of T cells in Graves' hyperthyroidism and ophthalmopathy. TCRdb processed the multiplex PCR reads anew with MiXCR; each CDR3 protein has one entry. Here the sample spans around 620,000 distinct CDR3 sequences, under 20% being singletons. The sequenced sample was blood. The receptors here all came from a woman in her thirties with Graves' hyperthyroidism. CDR3s include the opening cysteine and the closing phenylalanine or tryptophan. The D gene is left open where the match is weak. Clone sizes are given selectively: once, few, many, or a class where the clone is expanded.

V gene	CDR3 length	J gene	clone size	D gene	CDR3 DNA	CDR3 protein
TRBV18	17	TRBJ1-4	few	NA	TGTGCCAGCTCACCACGGGGCTCCTTAGGGATTAATGAAAAACTGTTTTTT	CASSPRGSLGINEKLFF
TRBV3-1	13	TRBJ2-7	many	NA	TGTGCCAGCAGCCAAGGGCGGGACTACGAGCAGTACTTC	CASSQGRDYEQYF
TRBV2	14	TRBJ1-1	many	NA	TGTGCCAGCAGTGAACGTGGTACGAACACTGAAGCTTTCTTT	CASSERGTNTEAFF
TRBV13	12	TRBJ2-3	many	NA	TGTGCCAGCAGCTGGAGCACAGATACGCAGTATTTT	CASSWSTDTQYF
TRBV29-1	13	TRBJ1-1	NA	NA	TGCAGCGTTGAACGTCAGGGTGCCACTGAAGCTTTCTTT	CSVERQGATEAFF
TRBV20-1	13	TRBJ1-5	few	NA	TGCAGTGCTAGCGTGACGGTAAGCCAGCCCCAGCATTTT	CSASVTVSQPQHF
TRBV13	12	TRBJ1-1	many	NA	TGTGCCAGCAGCGTCCGGGACACAGAAGCTTTCTTT	CASSVRDTEAFF
TRBV7-8	15	TRBJ1-5	many	NA	TGTGCCAGCACCCCGGGACGGGGGGTTAATCAGCCCCAGCATTTT	CASTPGRGVNQPQHF
TRBV24-1	15	TRBJ2-5	NA	TRBD1	TGTGCCACCAGTGACCGACAGGGATGGCGAGAGACCCAGTACTTC	CATSDRQGWRETQYF
TRBV12-3/TRBV12-4	13	TRBJ2-4	many	NA	TGTGCCAGCAGTACTAGGGCCAAAAACATTCAGTACTTC	CASSTRAKNIQYF
TRBV7-3	15	TRBJ2-1	many	TRBD1	TGTGCCAGCAGCGCGCGACAGGGTAACTACAATGAGCAGTTCTTC	CASSARQGNYNEQFF
TRBV28	16	TRBJ2-2	NA	TRBD1	TGTGCCAGCAGTCAGACCGACAGGGGGTACACCGGGGAGCTGTTTTTT	CASSQTDRGYTGELFF
TRBV6-1	14	TRBJ1-1	many	NA	TGTGCCAGCAGACCCTCAGGGGTCGGCACTGAAGCTTTCTTT	CASRPSGVGTEAFF
TRBV5-1	13	TRBJ2-7	few	NA	TGCGCCAGCAGCCAGGACCACACCTACGAGCAGTACTTC	CASSQDHTYEQYF
TRBV14	14	TRBJ2-7	NA	TRBD1	TGTGCCAGCAGCCATACAGGGGAAAGTTACGAGCAGTACTTC	CASSHTGESYEQYF
TRBV30	12	TRBJ1-1	NA	NA	TGTGCCTGGGGACTAATGAACACTGAAGCTTTCTTT	CAWGLMNTEAFF
TRBV7-9	16	TRBJ2-2	few	NA	TGTGCCAGCAGCTATACGGTTTCACAAAGTCAAGGGGAGCTGTTTTTT	CASSYTVSQSQGELFF
TRBV20-1	15	TRBJ2-1	few	NA	TGCAGTACTAGAGTCCCAGGGGGGTACTACAATGAGCAGTTCTTC	CSTRVPGGYYNEQFF
TRBV19	14	TRBJ1-5	NA	NA	TGTGCCAGTAGTACACTATACGAGAATCAGCCCCAGCATTTT	CASSTLYENQPQHF
TRBV6-2/TRBV6-3	14	TRBJ2-3	many	NA	TGTGCCAGCAGCCCCGGCGGGATCACAGATACGCAGTATTTT	CASSPGGITDTQYF
TRBV3-1	16	TRBJ1-5	many	NA	TGTGCCAGCAGCCAAGTGGCGGGCGGGCTTGACCAGCCCCAGCATTTT	CASSQVAGGLDQPQHF
TRBV5-1	15	TRBJ1-2	many	NA	TGCGCCAGCAGCTTGGAGGTTACTGGGGGATATGGCTACACCTTC	CASSLEVTGGYGYTF
TRBV5-1	16	TRBJ2-1	few	TRBD1	TGCGCCAGCAGCTTAAAGACAGGGGGCGGCTACAATGAGCAGTTCTTC	CASSLKTGGGYNEQFF
TRBV6-5	16	TRBJ1-4	many	NA	TGTGCCAGCAGTTACTCCCCTACGGCCCTTTCCGAAAAACTGTTTTTT	CASSYSPTALSEKLFF
TRBV9	14	TRBJ2-7	few	NA	TGTGCCAGCAGCGTAGGAGGACAGAACTACGAGCAGTACTTC	CASSVGGQNYEQYF
TRBV7-3	12	TRBJ1-1	NA	NA	TGTGCCAGCAGCTCCCCTAACCTTGGGGCTTTCTTT	CASSSPNLGAFF
TRBV11-2	15	TRBJ2-3	many	TRBD1	TGTGCCAGCAGCTTACGACAGGGTTTGTCAGATACGCAGTATTTT	CASSLRQGLSDTQYF
TRBV29-1	11	TRBJ1-1	many	NA	TGCAGCGTTGACCAGAACACTGAAGCTTTCTTT	CSVDQNTEAFF
TRBV30	13	TRBJ1-1	many	NA	TGTGCCTGGAGTGGTACAGCGACCACTGAAGCTTTCTTT	CAWSGTATTEAFF
TRBV5-1	14	TRBJ2-7	many	NA	TGCGCCAGCAGCTTGGGGGACCTGGGGTACGAGCAGTACTTC	CASSLGDLGYEQYF
TRBV3-1	12	TRBJ2-1	NA	NA	TGTGCCAGCAGCAAACAGGGTAACGATCCGTTCTTC	CASSKQGNDPFF
TRBV7-9	13	TRBJ2-7	many	NA	TGTGCCAGCAGCCGACCCGGCGGGAACGAGCAGTACTTC	CASSRPGGNEQYF
TRBV7-2	18	TRBJ2-5	NA	TRBD2	TGTGCCAGCAGCTTAGATCGGGGGGGGACTACCGCGGGGGAGACCCAGTACTTC	CASSLDRGGTTAGETQYF
TRBV4-1	16	TRBJ2-1	NA	TRBD2	TGTGCCAGCAGCCAAGAGGTAGCGGGAGGCTACAATGAGCAGTTCTTC	CASSQEVAGGYNEQFF
TRBV12-3/TRBV12-4	13	TRBJ1-1	many	NA	TGTGCCAGCAGTTTCTCCGGTAACACTGAAGCTTTCTTT	CASSFSGNTEAFF
TRBV6-1	13	TRBJ2-7	NA	NA	TGTGCCAGCAGCCGCTCCAGATCATACGAGCAGTACTTC	CASSRSRSYEQYF
TRBV28	13	TRBJ2-7	many	TRBD1	TGTGCCAGCAACGGACAGGGTGGCGACGAGCAGTACTTC	CASNGQGGDEQYF
TRBV5-6	14	TRBJ2-7	NA	NA	TGTGCCAGCAGCTTGGAGGTAGGGGGTTACGAGCAGTACTTC	CASSLEVGGYEQYF
TRBV18	15	TRBJ1-1	NA	NA	TGTGCCAGCTCACTTACTTTAGGACTGAATACTGAAGCTTTCTTT	CASSLTLGLNTEAFF
TRBV24-1	13	TRBJ2-1	NA	TRBD2	TGTGCCACCAGTGATGGGGGGGTCGTTGAGCAGTTCTTC	CATSDGGVVEQFF
TRBV11-2	12	TRBJ2-7	many	NA	TGTGCCAGCAGCTCACAGCCCTACGAGCAGTACTTC	CASSSQPYEQYF
TRBV6-2/TRBV6-3	13	TRBJ2-5	many	NA	TGTGCCAGCAGATGGGATAGCCAAGAGACCCAGTACTTC	CASRWDSQETQYF